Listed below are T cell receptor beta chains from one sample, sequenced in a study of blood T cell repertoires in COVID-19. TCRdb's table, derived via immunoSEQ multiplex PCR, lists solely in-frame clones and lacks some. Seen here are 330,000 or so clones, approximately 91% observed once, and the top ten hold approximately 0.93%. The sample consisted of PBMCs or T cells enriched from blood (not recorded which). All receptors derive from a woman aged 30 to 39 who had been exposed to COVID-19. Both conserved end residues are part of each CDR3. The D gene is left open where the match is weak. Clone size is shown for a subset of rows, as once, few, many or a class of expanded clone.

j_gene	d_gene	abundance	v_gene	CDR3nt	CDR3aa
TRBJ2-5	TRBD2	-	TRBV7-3	TGTGCCAGCTCGGTAGCGGGAGATTGGTGGGAGACCCAGTACTTC	CASSVAGDWWETQYF
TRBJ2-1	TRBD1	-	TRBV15	TGTGCCACCAGCCGCCGAGGGGGCCACAGCTCCTACAATGAGCAGTTCTTC	CATSRRGGHSSYNEQFF
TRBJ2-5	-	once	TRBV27	TGTGCCAGCAGTACCCAGGGGGAGACCCAGTACTTC	CASSTQGETQYF
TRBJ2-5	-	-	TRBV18	TGTGCCAGCTCACCCAGCATCACAGGTGGCTATAGTAGGCAAGAGACCCAGTACTTC	CASSPSITGGYSRQETQYF
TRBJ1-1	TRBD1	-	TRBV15	TGTGCCACCAGCAGGGTGGGACAGGGCCCGGTGAACACTGAAGCTTTCTTT	CATSRVGQGPVNTEAFF
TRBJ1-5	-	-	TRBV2	TGTGCCAGCAGTGAACCCCCTACAGGATTTGATCAGCCCCAGCATTTT	CASSEPPTGFDQPQHF
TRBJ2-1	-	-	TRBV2	TGTGCCAGCAACCAGAACAGGGAGTTCTTC	CASNQNREFF
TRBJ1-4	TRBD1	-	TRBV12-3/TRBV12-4	TGTGCCAGCAAGGACAGGCCGAATGAAAAACTGTTTTTT	CASKDRPNEKLFF
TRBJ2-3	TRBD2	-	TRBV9	TGTGCCAGCAGCCTTACTAGCGGGAGTTCAAATACGCAGTATTTT	CASSLTSGSSNTQYF
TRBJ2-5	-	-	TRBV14	TGTGCCAGCAGCCAAGTGGGACTTCGGGAGACCCAGTACTTC	CASSQVGLRETQYF
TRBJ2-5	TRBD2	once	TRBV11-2	TGTGCCAGCAGCTTAGATCATAGACTAGCGGGCCAAGAGACCCAGTACTTC	CASSLDHRLAGQETQYF
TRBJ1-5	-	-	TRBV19	TGTGCCAGTAGTATCAGGCAGGGGCTTGGCAATCAGCCCCAGCATTTT	CASSIRQGLGNQPQHF
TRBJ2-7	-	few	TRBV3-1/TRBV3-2	TGTGCCAGCAGCCAAGATCATGGCCGCGAGCAGTACTTC	CASSQDHGREQYF
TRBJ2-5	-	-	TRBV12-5	TGTGCTAGTGGTTCGGGGGACTTC	CASGSGDF
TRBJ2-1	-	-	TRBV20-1	TGCAGTGCTAGCCGGAGCAATGAGCAGTTCTTC	CSASRSNEQFF
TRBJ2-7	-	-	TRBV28	TGTGCCAGCAGTTTATTTGCAGGGTACAACGAGCAGTACTTC	CASSLFAGYNEQYF